The clone carrying this T cell receptor beta chain was detected a few times. The target antigen is unknown. TCRdb recomputed calls from the reads with MiXCR, one row per CDR3 protein. The sample carries hundreds of thousands of distinct CDR3 sequences, about 33% recorded once. These data belong to a study of T cell repertoires in cytomegalovirus infection. Trimming pared 1 base from V and 3 bases from J, leaving 11 bases between. The CDR3 sequence is 15 residues long. CDR1 MNHNS and CDR2 SASEGT come from the germline V gene. This TCR derives from a human donor in good health (CMV status not recorded). Some clones in this sample may be carry-over from other donors' samples. The chain is built from TRBV6-1 and TRBJ2-3; maybe TRBD1 (5 bases). This specimen consisted of cultured CD8+ T cells from PBMCs, obtained from culture after CMV antigen stimulation. In DNA form, the CDR3 reads TGTGCCAGCAGTGAAGAGGGGTGGTTTACAGATACGCAGTATTTT. This encodes CASSEEGWFTDTQYF.